This T cell receptor (beta chain) emerged from a study of CD8 T cells in ankylosing spondylitis. TCRdb redid the calling of the 5' RACE reads with MiXCR, one entry per CDR3 protein. Of some 700,000 distinct CDR3 sequences in the sample, roughly 19% were seen once. Germline CDR1 is KGHSH and CDR2 is LQKENI. The V end lost 4 bases, the J end lost 2 bases, and 16 bases lay between the germline ends. The CDR3 has 16 residues. This clonotype has a handful of counts. Its antigen is not known. Study-wide results and caveats: Eight highly homologous variants made up a TCR beta motif, and this motif appeared characteristic of ankylosing spondylitis blood.

Sequencing was performed on blood, either unsorted or a sorted T cell fraction (not recorded which). The rearrangement links TRBV18 to TRBJ2-3; D call uncertain. This sequence originates from a male donor with ankylosing spondylitis. This CDR3 is CASSRRFGPFTDTQYF. CDR3 coding DNA: TGTGCCAGCTCACGAAGGTTTGGGCCCTTCACAGATACGCAGTATTTT.